The T cell receptor beta chain described here comes from a study of T cells in Graves' hyperthyroidism and ophthalmopathy. Turning to the study itself: Peripheral blood draws took place at initial diagnosis, ahead of any treatment. Points from the study as a whole: Expanded thyroid clonotypes (above 0.001) were mostly also found in blood.

On this clonotype itself: What it binds is unknown.

The TCR beta CDR3 regions underwent amplification using RNA transcripts as the source. In the first-round RT-PCR of the TCR CDR3, the HTBI primer set was used. One entry per CDR3 protein results from TCRdb running MiXCR on the multiplex PCR reads. The sample lists around 620,000 distinct CDR3 sequences; 16% were seen once. Germline V lookup: CDR1 SEHNR, CDR2 FQNEAQ (reference sequence). The trim removed 10 bases at V and 4 bases at J, leaving 12 bases unmatched. The CDR3 sequence is 16 residues long. The gene calls are TRBV7-9 and TRBJ2-3; 12 bases map to TRBD2. Sequenced input: blood. The TCR was taken from a woman aged 25 to 39 with Graves' hyperthyroidism. This CDR3 reads CATSTLAGGRSDTQYF. CDR3 nucleotides: TGTGCCACCAGTACGCTAGCGGGAGGGCGATCAGATACGCAGTATTTT.